This T cell receptor beta chain is from a study of T cell responses to AZD1222 COVID-19 vaccine. Study conclusions and caveats: Mapped onto spike, vaccine-associated CD4 TCRs spanned it and were dominant at 160-218 and 743-854. As reported, nearly half of all spike-specific TCRs target variant regions that are unmutated.

This CDR3 spans 15 amino acids. Germline CDR1 reads LNHNV; CDR2 reads YYDKDF (reference sequence). V was clipped by 0 bases and J by 0 bases, with 8 bases between them. Sequencing was performed with immunoSEQ multiplex PCR; in TCRdb, only in-frame clones are kept and a portion is missing. The sample has about 150,000 clones; around 87% are singletons. Remarks on this clone: As yet, its antigen is unknown.

This sequence was found in an adult who received the AZD1222 COVID-19 vaccine. The V gene is TRBV15, the J gene TRBJ1-1; D gene uncertain. The sample in question was peripheral blood, obtained 28 days after the second AZD1222 dose. The CDR3 sequence is CATSRDWRVNTEAFF. The CDR3 nucleotides read TGTGCCACCAGCAGAGATTGGCGAGTGAACACTGAAGCTTTCTTT.